This is a list of T cell receptor beta chains from one sample in a study of blood T cell repertoires in COVID-19. Generated by immunoSEQ multiplex PCR, the TCRdb table keeps only in-frame clones and is missing some. The sample shows around 87,000 clones, 80% to 90% of them seen only once. The sample comprised peripheral blood. The receptors derive from a man aged 45-65 years with acute or convalescent COVID-19. Both conserved end residues are part of each CDR3. The D gene is left open where the match is weak. The size field is filled for only some rows; it gives once, few, many or a size class.

length	J	V	D	size	CDR3	DNA
17	TRBJ2-2	TRBV7-2	TRBD2	-	CASSYAPVAGGPGELFF	TGTGCCAGCAGCTACGCCCCTGTAGCGGGGGGGCCCGGGGAGCTGTTTTTT
14	TRBJ2-4	TRBV3-1/TRBV3-2	-	few	CASSQDLAENIQYF	TGTGCCAGCAGCCAAGATCTGGCAGAAAACATTCAGTACTTC
14	TRBJ2-5	TRBV2	TRBD1	-	CASRPRQGGETQYF	TGTGCCAGCAGACCAAGACAGGGGGGAGAGACCCAGTACTTC
13	TRBJ1-5	TRBV29-1	TRBD1	-	CSVLTGGNQPQHF	TGCAGCGTTTTGACAGGGGGAAATCAGCCCCAGCATTTT
14	TRBJ1-6	TRBV6-5	TRBD1	-	CASRDGTGNSPLHF	TGTGCCAGCAGGGACGGGACAGGCAATTCACCCCTCCACTTT
16	TRBJ1-2	TRBV9	TRBD1	-	CASSVGGTGLAYGYTF	TGTGCCAGCAGCGTAGGCGGGACAGGGCTCGCCTATGGCTACACCTTC
14	TRBJ2-5	TRBV7-9	-	-	CASTTRALEETQYF	TGTGCCAGCACCACGAGGGCGCTAGAAGAGACCCAGTACTTC
16	TRBJ1-3	TRBV9	-	-	CASSVAPGGAGNTIYF	TGTGCCAGCAGCGTAGCTCCGGGGGGGGCTGGAAACACCATATATTTT
17	TRBJ1-2	TRBV30	-	once	CAWSLALLSDRVYGYTF	TGTGCCTGGAGTCTGGCTTTACTATCGGACAGAGTCTATGGCTACACCTTC
17	TRBJ1-5	TRBV27	-	-	CASSSAVSVPEDWPQHF	TGTGCCAGCAGTTCTGCCGTCTCCGTCCCGGAGGATTGGCCCCAGCATTTT
16	TRBJ2-5	TRBV9	TRBD1	-	CASSPTGGAGQETQYF	TGTGCCAGCAGCCCCACAGGGGGCGCGGGGCAAGAGACCCAGTACTTC
14	TRBJ2-3	TRBV7-9	TRBD2	-	CASSLAGGRDTQYF	TGTGCCAGCAGCCTAGCGGGGGGGCGAGATACGCAGTATTTT
16	TRBJ1-2	TRBV19	TRBD1	-	CASSRSAGGALYGYTF	TGTGCCAGTAGTCGATCCGCAGGGGGCGCGCTCTATGGCTACACCTTC
14	TRBJ1-1	TRBV27	-	-	CASSRMRGAGQAFF	TGTGCCAGCAGTCGAATGCGGGGTGCGGGGCAAGCTTTCTTT
11	TRBJ2-5	TRBV28	-	-	CASSLDLKQYF	TGTGCCAGCAGTTTGGACTTGAAACAGTACTTC
15	TRBJ1-1	TRBV2	TRBD1	-	CASSDQGAMNTEAFF	TGTGCCAGCAGTGACCAGGGGGCCATGAACACTGAAGCTTTCTTT
15	TRBJ1-5	TRBV5-5	TRBD1	-	CASSLGTGGRGPQHF	TGTGCCAGCAGCTTGGGGACAGGGGGTAGGGGGCCCCAGCATTTT
18	TRBJ2-3	TRBV7-3	TRBD2	once	CASSLTYRGLANTDTQYF	TGTGCCAGCAGCTTAACGTACCGGGGACTAGCGAACACAGATACGCAGTATTTT
12	TRBJ2-1	TRBV9	TRBD2	-	CASSGIAGEQFF	TGTGCCAGCAGCGGAATAGCGGGGGAGCAGTTCTTC
17	TRBJ2-3	TRBV11-2	TRBD2	once	CASSLGPIAGSTDTQYF	TGTGCCAGCAGCTTAGGTCCCATAGCGGGGAGCACAGATACGCAGTATTTT
14	TRBJ1-5	TRBV19	TRBD1	-	CASRDRGGNQPQHF	TGTGCCAGCCGGGACAGGGGCGGCAATCAGCCCCAGCATTTT
18	TRBJ2-2	TRBV15	-	-	CATSRDVNRVEGTGELFF	TGTGCCACCAGCAGAGATGTGAACAGGGTAGAGGGGACCGGGGAGCTGTTTTTT
14	TRBJ2-2	TRBV5-8	-	-	CASSGTINTGELFF	TGTGCCAGCAGCGGCACAATTAACACCGGGGAGCTGTTTTTT
15	TRBJ1-4	TRBV28	-	once	CASSPHRATNEKLFF	TGTGCCAGCAGTCCTCACAGGGCGACTAATGAAAAACTGTTTTTT
13	TRBJ1-5	TRBV21-1	-	-	CASNKTGGQPQHF	TGTGCCAGCAACAAGACAGGGGGTCAGCCCCAGCATTTT
15	TRBJ1-4	TRBV5-1	-	-	CASSGTGATNEKLFF	TGCGCCAGCAGCGGAACAGGTGCAACTAATGAAAAACTGTTTTTT
14	TRBJ2-3	TRBV7-3	TRBD2	-	CASNGGAVTDTQYF	TGTGCCAGCAACGGGGGGGCAGTCACAGATACGCAGTATTTT
17	TRBJ2-3	TRBV7-8	-	-	CASSSEVARARTDTQYF	TGTGCCAGCAGCTCAGAGGTGGCCAGGGCCCGCACAGATACGCAGTATTTT
16	TRBJ1-1	TRBV19	-	few	CASSILGVTMNTEAFF	TGTGCCAGTAGTATTCTCGGGGTAACCATGAACACTGAAGCTTTCTTT
14	TRBJ1-6	TRBV15	-	-	CATSRDREVAPLHF	TGTGCCACCAGCAGAGACAGGGAGGTAGCACCCCTCCACTTT